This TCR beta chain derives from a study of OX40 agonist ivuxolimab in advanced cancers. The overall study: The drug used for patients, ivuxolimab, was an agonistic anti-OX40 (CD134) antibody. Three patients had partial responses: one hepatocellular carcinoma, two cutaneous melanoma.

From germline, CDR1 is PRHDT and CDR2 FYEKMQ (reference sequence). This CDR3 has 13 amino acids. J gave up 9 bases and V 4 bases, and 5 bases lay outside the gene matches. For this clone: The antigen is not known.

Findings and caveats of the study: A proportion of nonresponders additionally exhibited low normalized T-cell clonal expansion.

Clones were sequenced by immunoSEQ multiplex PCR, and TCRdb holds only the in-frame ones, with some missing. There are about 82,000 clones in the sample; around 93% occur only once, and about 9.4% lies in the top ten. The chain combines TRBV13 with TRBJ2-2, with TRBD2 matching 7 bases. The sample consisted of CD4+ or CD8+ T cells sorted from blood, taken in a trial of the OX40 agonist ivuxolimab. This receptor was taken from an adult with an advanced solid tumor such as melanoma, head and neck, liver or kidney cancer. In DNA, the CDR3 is TGTGCCAGCAGCTCCGGACTAGTCCGGGAGCTGTTTTTT. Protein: CASSSGLVRELFF.